A single sample gave rise to the 14 T cell receptor beta chains below, sequenced in a study. TCRdb reprocessed the 5' RACE reads via MiXCR and lists one record per CDR3 protein. The sample includes over 50,000 distinct CDR3 sequences, under 35% of them seen just once. Sequencing was carried out using tumor-infiltrating naive CD4+ T cells sorted from the breast tumor. The subset: naive CD4+ T cells, CD4+CD45RA+CD25-. The receptors derive from a female donor with breast cancer.

The J gene is TRBJ1-6, the V gene TRBV2; 7 bases match TRBD1. This CDR3 is 15 amino acids long. V lost 5 bases, J lost 7 bases, and 8 bases stayed unmatched. Germline lookup yields CDR1 SNHLY and CDR2 FYNNEI. CDR3 DNA: TGTGCCAGCAGTTCTACAGGGGAGCGGAATTCACCCCTCCACTTT. It specifies CASSSTGERNSPLHF.

This clonotype was seen many times. The rearrangement links TRBV9 to TRBJ1-1; no clear D. Looked up from germline, CDR1 is SGDLS and CDR2 is YYNGEE. CDR3 length: 15 amino acids. Between the trimmed V and J ends, which lost 0 bases and 0 bases, there was a span of 9 bases. CDR3 sequence: CASSVGGSLNTEAFF. The DNA for the CDR3 is TGTGCCAGCAGCGTAGGCGGCAGCTTGAACACTGAAGCTTTCTTT.

This clonotype occurred a few times. V and J are TRBV7-2 and TRBJ2-5, with 10 bases lining up with TRBD2. Trimming took 3 bases from V and 6 from J; bases not matched to a gene: 13. This CDR3 comprises 17 residues. CDR1 is SGHTA and CDR2 is FQGNSA in the germline V gene. DNA for the CDR3: TGTGCCAGCAGCTTCAGGTCACTAGCGGGGACAAGAAAGACCCAGTACTTC. This codes for CASSFRSLAGTRKTQYF. Based on the CDR3 plus reference TRBV7-2 and TRBJ2-5, the full variable domain is GAGVSQSPSNKVTEKGKDVELRCDPISGHTALYWYRQSLGQGLEFLIYFQGNSAPDKSGLPSDRFSAERTGGSVSTLTIQRTQQEDSAVYLCASSFRSLAGTRKTQYFGPGTRLLVL.

Note on this clonotype: At one of its ends the junction is not consistent with the germline gene, which may arise from a read error. V and J are TRBV12-3 or TRBV12-4 and TRBJ1-5; D uncertain. This CDR3 contains 14 residues. CDR3 sequence reads: CASSLERSYQPQHF. DNA for the CDR3: TGTGCCAGCAGCTTAGAGAGGAGTTATCAGCCCCAGCATTTT.

This clonotype showed up many times. V and J are TRBV20-1 and TRBJ2-3, with D perhaps matching TRBD2 (5 bases). The CDR3 length is 14 residues. CDR1 is DFQATT, CDR2 SNEGSKA, per germline (reference sequence). V gave up 3 bases and J gave up 1 base, with 11 bases separating them. The CDR3 protein is CSASYGKGTDTQYF. The CDR3 DNA reads as TGCAGTGCTAGTTACGGGAAGGGCACAGATACGCAGTATTTT.

The rearrangement joins TRBV27 to TRBJ2-5; TRBD1 is a possible D gene (5 bases). Trimming took off 2 bases at V and 5 bases at J, with 15 bases between the two ends. Germline V CDR1 and CDR2: MNHEY, SMNVEV (reference sequence). CDR3 length: 15 amino acids. The CDR3 protein is CASSLDSQGWETQYF. DNA of the CDR3: TGTGCCAGCAGTTTAGACAGTCAAGGGTGGGAGACCCAGTACTTC.

This clonotype turned up a few times. The chain carries TRBV5-1 and TRBJ2-7; 8 bases are a match to TRBD1. V gave up 3 bases and J gave up 6 bases; unmatched junction bases: 11. The CDR3 runs 15 residues. Germline-derived CDR1 and CDR2 are SGHRS and YFSETQ. The DNA for the CDR3 is TGCGCCAGCAGCTGGACGACAGGGGATAGGGGCGAGCAGTACTTC. Translating gives CASSWTTGDRGEQYF. The whole variable domain, remainder taken from reference TRBV5-1 and TRBJ2-7, is KAGVTQTPRYLIKTRGQQVTLSCSPISGHRSVSWYQQTPGQGLQFLFEYFSETQRNKGNFPGRFSGRQFSNSRSEMNVSTLELGDSALYLCASSWTTGDRGEQYFGPGTRLTVT.

In the case of this clonotype: This CDR3 fails to terminate in the conserved phenylalanine or tryptophan, so it likely reflects a read error. This chain links TRBV3-1 with TRBJ1-1; D might be TRBD1 (6 bases). With 4 bases removed from V and 11 bases from J, the gap between germline ends came to 11 bases. The CDR3 is 11 amino acids. The germline V gene encodes CDR1 LGHDT and CDR2 YNNKEL (reference sequence). The CDR3 reads CASSRGRGAFL. The CDR3 DNA reads TGTGCCAGCAGCCGTGGGAGGGGGGCTTTCTTG.

This sequence joins TRBV3-1 and TRBJ1-2, with TRBD1 identical over 9 bases. V was pared by 1 base and J by 4 bases, with 16 bases of the junction left unmatched. The CDR3 extends over 19 amino acids. Per the germline V gene, CDR1 is LGHDT and CDR2 is YNNKEL (reference sequence). CDR3 DNA: TGTGCCAGCAGCCAAGTACCGGCAACCGGGACAGGGATCCTCTATGGCTACACCTTC. This gives the protein CASSQVPATGTGILYGYTF. The full variable domain, its missing parts supplied by reference TRBV3-1 and TRBJ1-2, is DTAVSQTPKYLVTQMGNDKSIKCEQNLGHDTMYWYKQDSKKFLKIMFSYNNKELIINETVPNRFSPKSPDKAHLNLHINSLELGDSAVYFCASSQVPATGTGILYGYTFGSGTRLTVV.

The chain joins TRBV7-2 to TRBJ1-6; D is unclear. This CDR3 has 16 amino acids. Trimming removed 1 base from V and 8 bases from J, with 15 bases in between. CDR1 and CDR2 (germline): SGHTA, FQGNSA. The CDR3 coding sequence is TGTGCCAGCAGCTTAGTAGCGGGGAGCCGGTATTCACCCCTCCACTTT. Amino acids: CASSLVAGSRYSPLHF.

CDR3 nucleotides: TGCAGTGCTAGAGCAGTGATACCCCATACAGATACGCAGTATTTT. Its protein product is CSARAVIPHTDTQYF. The rearrangement joins TRBV20-1 to TRBJ2-3; D is unresolved. CDR1 and CDR2 (germline): DFQATT, SNEGSKA (reference sequence). The CDR3 runs 15 residues. V was clipped by 1 base and J by 3 bases, with 14 bases between them.

This clonotype has just a few counts. V usage is TRBV6-2 or TRBV6-3 and J usage is TRBJ1-4, with D possibly being TRBD1 (5 bases). Trimming cost V 2 bases and J 5 bases, with 15 bases left between them. CDR3 length equals 16 residues. Germline-derived CDR1 and CDR2 are MNHEY and SVGEGT. CDR3 loop: CASSYAFRTKNEKLFF. Written as DNA, the CDR3 is TGTGCCAGCAGTTACGCGTTTCGGACAAAGAATGAAAAACTGTTTTTT.

This chain links TRBV2 with TRBJ1-1; D unresolved. CDR1 SNHLY and CDR2 FYNNEI come from the germline V gene. The length of the CDR3 is 12 residues. Between the trimmed V and J ends, which lost 6 bases and 1 base, there was a span of 6 bases. CDR3 amino acids: CASRMGNTEAFF. CDR3 DNA: TGTGCCAGCAGGATGGGGAACACTGAAGCTTTCTTT. The complete variable domain, with remaining parts taken from reference TRBV2 and TRBJ1-1, reads EPEVTQTPSHQVTQMGQEVILRCVPISNHLYFYWYRQILGQKVEFLVSFYNNEISEKSEIFDDQFSVERPDGSNFTLKIRSTKLEDSAMYFCASRMGNTEAFFGQGTRLTVV.

The sample holds a few counts of this clonotype. The chain joins TRBV3-1 to TRBJ1-1, with D uncertain. CDR3 length: 11 residues. Germline V gene sequence: CDR1 LGHDT, CDR2 YNNKEL (reference sequence). V was pared by 1 base and J by 8 bases, with 5 bases between. CDR3 in amino acids: CASSQGLEAFF. In nucleotides, the CDR3 is TGTGCCAGCAGCCAAGGTTTAGAAGCTTTCTTT.